One sample yielded the 32 T cell receptor beta chains listed below, sequenced in a study of neoadjuvant anti-PD-1 for oral cavity cancer. As to time point: after neoadjuvant nivolumab, at surgical resection. TCRdb keeps only in-frame clones here, not all; method: immunoSEQ multiplex PCR. The sample contains around 5,300 clones, 45% to 60% of which appear only once. The input for sequencing was tumor tissue, taken after nivolumab (anti-PD-1) treatment. Source of these receptors: a person between 40 and 85 years old with oral cavity squamous cell carcinoma.

CDR3 nucleotides: TGCGCCAGCCGTTCTCAGGGGGCCGTTCAAGAGACCCAGTACTTC. Amino acids: CASRSQGAVQETQYF. The chain employs TRBV5-1 and TRBJ2-5; the match to TRBD1 covers 8 bases. The CDR3 covers 15 residues. In germline, CDR1 is SGHRS, CDR2 YFSETQ. After removal of 7 bases from V and 2 bases from J, the junction contained 10 bases not matched to a gene. The full variable domain, in which reference TRBV5-1 and TRBJ2-5 provide the parts outside the CDR3, is KAGVTQTPRYLIKTRGQQVTLSCSPISGHRSVSWYQQTPGQGLQFLFEYFSETQRNKGNFPGRFSGRQFSNSRSEMNVSTLELGDSALYLCASRSQGAVQETQYFGPGTRLLVL.

This clone was counted between two and nine times. The chain is built from TRBV7-2 and TRBJ1-2; 7 nucleotides agree with TRBD1. CDR3 length: 14 residues. CDR1 and CDR2 from the germline V gene are SGHTA and FQGNSA. The junction had 11 bases not matched to a gene; V was cut back by 5 bases and J by 8 bases. The DNA for the CDR3 is TGTGCCAGCAGCATCACGACAGGGCGAGAAGGCTACACCTTC. Translation gives CASSITTGREGYTF. Based on the CDR3 plus reference TRBV7-2 and TRBJ1-2, the full variable domain is GAGVSQSPSNKVTEKGKDVELRCDPISGHTALYWYRQSLGQGLEFLIYFQGNSAPDKSGLPSDRFSAERTGGSVSTLTIQRTQQEDSAVYLCASSITTGREGYTFGSGTRLTVV.

V is TRBV29-1 and J is TRBJ1-1, with D uncertain. V lost 4 bases to trimming and J lost 1 base, with 7 bases between them. The V gene's germline CDR1 is SQVTM and CDR2 ANQGSEA. This CDR3 comprises 12 residues. CDR3 in DNA: TGCAGCGTTGGACCTCCGAACACTGAAGCTTTCTTT. Its translation: CSVGPPNTEAFF.

In this sample, this clone turned up once. The chain links TRBV7-9 to TRBJ2-7; TRBD2 matches 7 bases. Trimming took 5 bases from V and 6 from J; bases not matched to a gene: 7. The CDR3 runs 13 residues. Germline CDR1 is SEHNR and CDR2 is FQNEAQ (reference sequence). The CDR3 spells CASSTRPSGEQYF. DNA of the CDR3: TGTGCCAGCAGCACCCGACCTAGCGGCGAGCAGTACTTC. Based on the CDR3 plus reference TRBV7-9 and TRBJ2-7, the full variable domain is DTGVSQNPRHKITKRGQNVTFRCDPISEHNRLYWYRQTLGQGPEFLTYFQNEAQLEKSRLLSDRFSAERPKGSFSTLEIQRTEQGDSAMYLCASSTRPSGEQYFGPGTRLTVT.

The CDR3 sequence is CASRESGQSGGAGYTF. CDR3 DNA: TGTGCCAGCAGAGAATCGGGGCAATCCGGCGGGGCTGGCTACACCTTC. J is TRBJ1-2 and V is TRBV6-1; D possibly corresponds to TRBD1 (5 bases). Trimming took off 6 bases at V and 7 bases at J, with 24 bases between the two ends. Germline lookup yields CDR1 MNHNS and CDR2 SASEGT. This CDR3 comprises 16 residues.

In nucleotides, the CDR3 is TGCAGCGTTGAAATCCGCTCTGGAAACACCATATATTTT. It is translated as CSVEIRSGNTIYF. The V call is TRBV29-1, the J call TRBJ1-3, with D unclear. Germline CDR1 reads SQVTM; CDR2 reads ANQGSEA. The CDR3 has 13 residues. The V gene lost 2 bases and the J gene lost 0 bases, with 5 bases spanning the gap.

This clone occurred once. The rearrangement links TRBV18 to TRBJ2-5; the D call may be TRBD1 or TRBD2 (5 bases each). Germline lookup yields CDR1 KGHSH and CDR2 LQKENI. This CDR3 is 17 amino acids long. Trimming left V 1 base short and J 2 bases short, with 17 bases between. CDR3 in DNA: TGTGCCAGCTCACCACGGGCCTTCGGGACCGGACAAGAGACCCAGTACTTC. This encodes CASSPRAFGTGQETQYF.

A few counts support this clone. This chain links TRBV10-1 with TRBJ2-1, with 8 bases fitting TRBD2. CDR1 and CDR2 from the germline V gene are WNHNN and SYGVQD (reference sequence). V was pared by 4 bases and J by 10 bases, with 15 bases of the junction left unmatched. This CDR3 has 16 residues. This chain's CDR3 is CASSGLNLGLAREQFF. DNA for the CDR3: TGCGCCAGCAGTGGGCTTAATCTCGGACTAGCTAGGGAGCAGTTCTTC.

The chain uses TRBV7-8 and TRBJ2-5; perhaps TRBD2 as D (5 bases). V lost 1 base, J lost 2 bases, and 14 bases lay in between. The germline gives CDR1 SGHVS, CDR2 FQNEAQ. This CDR3 region has 16 residues. In nucleotides, the CDR3 is TGTGCCAGCAGCTTAGGAGATCCGGGGTCACAAGAGACCCAGTACTTC. Translated, it gives CASSLGDPGSQETQYF.

This clone appeared a few times. The chain uses TRBV20-1 and TRBJ1-2; D unclear. From germline, CDR1 is DFQATT and CDR2 SNEGSKA (reference sequence). This CDR3 is built from 11 residues. V gave up 3 bases and J gave up 3 bases, with 5 bases separating them. The CDR3 sequence: CSASDDYGYTF. The CDR3 coding sequence is TGCAGTGCTAGCGATGACTATGGCTACACCTTC.

This clone came up a few times. This chain links TRBV9 with TRBJ2-2, with D unclear. Germline CDR1 and CDR2: SGDLS and YYNGEE. V shed 5 bases and J shed 7 bases, with 9 bases lying between them. This CDR3 is built from 12 residues. The CDR3 region is CASSEPGGELFF. The CDR3 bases are TGTGCCAGCAGTGAGCCCGGCGGGGAGCTGTTTTTT.

The V call is TRBV9, the J call TRBJ2-3; 9 nucleotides match TRBD2. J lost 5 bases, V lost 0 bases, and 7 bases had no gene match. CDR3 length equals 16 residues. The V gene's germline CDR1 is SGDLS and CDR2 YYNGEE. The CDR3 DNA follows: TGTGCCAGCAGCGTAGCTTTAGCGGGAGTAGAAGATACGCAGTATTTT. Protein: CASSVALAGVEDTQYF.

This clone was picked up a small number of times. V usage is TRBV5-4 and J usage is TRBJ2-5, with TRBD1 as a possible D gene (5 bases). The germline V gene encodes CDR1 SGHNT and CDR2 YYREEE (reference sequence). Trimming took off 1 base at V and 2 bases at J, with 15 bases between the two ends. The CDR3 length is 16 residues. CDR3 nucleotide sequence: TGTGCCAGCAGCTTGAAGGGGTTCTCGGCTCAAGAGACCCAGTACTTC. Its protein is CASSLKGFSAQETQYF.

This clone was seen only a few times. This chain joins TRBV28 and TRBJ2-7; TRBD1 matches at 8 bases. The CDR3 totals 15 residues. The V segment lost 5 bases and the J segment 3 bases; nucleotides outside the gene matches: 9. Germline assignment: CDR1 MDHEN and CDR2 SYDVKM. DNA of the CDR3: TGTGCCAGCAGTAGGACAGGGTCCCTCTTCTACGAGCAGTACTTC. It specifies CASSRTGSLFYEQYF. Looking up the rest from reference TRBV28 and TRBJ2-7 gives the full variable domain: DVKVTQSSRYLVKRTGEKVFLECVQDMDHENMFWYRQDPGLGLRLIYFSYDVKMKEKGDIPEGYSVSREKKERFSLILESASTNQTSMYLCASSRTGSLFYEQYFGPGTRLTVT.

Written as DNA, the CDR3 is TGTGCCAGGGGGGGGACGGACTCCTACGAGCAGTACTTC. Translating it yields CARGGTDSYEQYF. The chain carries TRBV27 and TRBJ2-7; 7 bases are a match to TRBD2. Germline V gene lookup returns CDR1 MNHEY and CDR2 SMNVEV (reference sequence). V was clipped by 9 bases and J by 0 bases; unmatched bases: 5. CDR3 length equals 13 residues.

This rearrangement joins TRBV15 to TRBJ2-1, with 8 bases matching TRBD1. The V gene end was trimmed by 0 bases and the J gene end by 12 bases; junction bases not matched to a gene: 13. Germline V lookup: CDR1 LNHNV, CDR2 YYDKDF (reference sequence). There are 16 residues in the CDR3. The CDR3 region is CATSRDSAGTGLGQFF. CDR3 bases: TGTGCCACCAGCAGAGATTCGGCCGGGACAGGCCTTGGGCAGTTCTTC.

The chain joins TRBV4-2 to TRBJ2-7; 9 bases align to TRBD2. CDR3 length: 16 amino acids. From germline, CDR1 is LGHNA and CDR2 YNFKEQ. Trimming at V came to 0 bases and at J to 0 bases, leaving 3 bases not matched to a gene. For the CDR3, the DNA is TGTGCCAGCAGCCAAGATCTAGCGGGGAGCTCCTACGAGCAGTACTTC. It yields the protein CASSQDLAGSSYEQYF.

V and J are TRBV7-8 and TRBJ1-1; D is unresolved. This CDR3 is 14 amino acids long. Looked up from germline, CDR1 is SGHVS and CDR2 is FQNEAQ. V was cut by 0 bases and J by 1 base, with 6 bases left in between. Here the CDR3 DNA reads TGTGCCAGCAGCTTAGCGTTAGGGAACACTGAAGCTTTCTTT. Translating it yields CASSLALGNTEAFF. The entire variable domain, with the rest obtained from reference TRBV7-8 and TRBJ1-1, is as follows: GAGVSQSPRYKVAKRGQDVALRCDPISGHVSLFWYQQALGQGPEFLTYFQNEAQLDKSGLPSDRFFAERPEGSVSTLKIQRTQQEDSAVYLCASSLALGNTEAFFGQGTRLTVV.

V usage is TRBV6-5 and J usage is TRBJ2-3; TRBD2 matches 10 bases. Per germline, CDR1 MNHEY and CDR2 SVGAGI. V shed 6 bases and J 0 bases; nucleotides not matched to a gene: 0. There are 14 residues in the CDR3. As DNA, the CDR3 is TGTGCCAGCAGGACTAGCGGGAGCACAGATACGCAGTATTTT. Translating gives CASRTSGSTDTQYF.

This clone occurred a few times. The V call is TRBV7-9, the J call TRBJ1-6; the D gene is possibly TRBD1 (6 bases). Germline values: CDR1 SEHNR, CDR2 FQNEAQ (reference sequence). The CDR3 totals 16 residues. Trimming removed 3 bases from V and 4 bases from J, with 13 bases in between. Here the CDR3 DNA reads TGTGCCAGCAGCTTCCCGGGACACGCGTATAATTCACCCCTCCACTTT. This encodes CASSFPGHAYNSPLHF.

The V and J genes are TRBV28 and TRBJ1-4; D ambiguous. Trimming stripped 6 bases from V and 0 bases from J, with 5 bases between. Looked up from germline, CDR1 is MDHEN and CDR2 is SYDVKM. The CDR3 is made up of 13 amino acids. The CDR3 reads CASRDPTNEKLFF. DNA of the CDR3: TGTGCCAGCAGGGACCCAACTAATGAAAAACTGTTTTTT.

This chain connects TRBV9 to TRBJ2-3; D is uncertain. Trimming shortened V by 0 bases and J by 6 bases, and 5 bases separated the two germline ends. CDR1 is SGDLS, CDR2 YYNGEE, per germline. The CDR3 extends over 12 amino acids. As DNA, the CDR3 is TGTGCCAGCAGCGTAGCCGGTGATACGCAGTATTTT. Amino acids: CASSVAGDTQYF. The full variable domain, its missing parts supplied by reference TRBV9 and TRBJ2-3, is DSGVTQTPKHLITATGQRVTLRCSPRSGDLSVYWYQQSLDQGLQFLIQYYNGEERAKGNILERFSAQQFPDLHSELNLSSLELGDSALYFCASSVAGDTQYFGPGTRLTVL.

This sequence joins TRBV7-9 and TRBJ1-4, with D possibly being TRBD1 (6 bases). The CDR3 sequence is 14 residues long. Trimming stripped 4 bases from V and 7 bases from J, with 13 bases between. Germline values: CDR1 SEHNR, CDR2 FQNEAQ (reference sequence). CDR3 sequence (DNA): TGTGCCAGCAGCTCCACAGGGAGTGGTGAAAAACTGTTTTTT. It yields the protein CASSSTGSGEKLFF.

In its sample, this clone was seen a few times. This chain links TRBV12-5 with TRBJ1-5; D unresolved. The CDR3 covers 15 residues. Germline CDR1 is LGHNT and CDR2 is FRNRAP. V was shortened by 5 bases and J by 0 bases, with 11 bases between the two germline ends. The CDR3 spells CASGAQVHSNQPQHF. DNA for the CDR3: TGTGCTAGTGGTGCCCAGGTCCATAGCAATCAGCCCCAGCATTTT.

The chain has TRBV19 and TRBJ2-7, with D tentatively TRBD1 (6 bases). The V gene lost 9 bases and the J gene lost 1 base, with 16 bases spanning the gap. Germline-derived CDR1 and CDR2 are LNHDA and SQIVND (reference sequence). The CDR3 length is 14 residues. The CDR3 bases are TGTGCCAGCAAGAGGGGGATAGGGTCCTACGAGCAGTACTTC. This gives the protein CASKRGIGSYEQYF.

This clone showed up just a few times. V and J are TRBV15 and TRBJ2-7; no clear D. Trimming removed 0 bases at V and 4 bases at J, with 7 bases between. Per the germline V gene, CDR1 is LNHNV and CDR2 is YYDKDF (reference sequence). The CDR3 contains 13 residues. Here the CDR3 DNA reads TGTGCCACCAGCAGAGATGTGCAGTACGAGCAGTACTTC. Residues: CATSRDVQYEQYF.

The chain employs TRBV27 and TRBJ2-7; TRBD2 agrees at 11 bases. CDR1 and CDR2 (germline): MNHEY, SMNVEV (reference sequence). Trimming at V came to 6 bases and at J to 4 bases, leaving 5 bases not matched to a gene. The CDR3 length is 14 residues. The CDR3 coding sequence is TGTGCCAGCAGCCCGGGACTAGCGGTATACGAGCAGTACTTC. The encoded protein is CASSPGLAVYEQYF.

This clone was detected only a few times. This chain connects TRBV27 to TRBJ1-4; no clear D gene. The V end was cut by 0 bases, the J end by 8 bases, with 16 bases between. Germline V gene lookup returns CDR1 MNHEY and CDR2 SMNVEV (reference sequence). This CDR3 spans 16 amino acids. CDR3 protein: CASSLSPNSVREKLFF. The CDR3 region has the DNA TGTGCCAGCAGTTTATCGCCAAATTCCGTCCGAGAAAAACTGTTTTTT.

This rearrangement joins TRBV6-6 to TRBJ2-7, with 13 bases aligning to TRBD2. CDR1 and CDR2 (germline): MNHNY, SVGAGI (reference sequence). V was pared by 6 bases and J by 2 bases, with 4 bases of the junction left unmatched. This CDR3 has 15 residues. DNA for the CDR3: TGTGCCAGCAGATCCGGACTAGCGGGAGCCTACGAGCAGTACTTC. As protein: CASRSGLAGAYEQYF.

This rearrangement joins TRBV10-1 to TRBJ2-7; the D gene could be TRBD1 or TRBD2 (5 bases each). With 0 bases removed from V and 8 bases from J, the gap between germline ends came to 14 bases. The CDR3 runs to 14 residues. Per the germline V gene, CDR1 is WNHNN and CDR2 is SYGVQD (reference sequence). CDR3 region: CASSESRGARKQYF. The CDR3 DNA reads TGCGCCAGCAGTGAGTCCCGAGGGGCCCGCAAGCAGTACTTC.

The CDR3 protein is CASSPRGARGGTGELFF. The CDR3 region has the DNA TGTGCCAGCAGCCCACGGGGCGCCAGGGGGGGCACCGGGGAGCTGTTTTTT. The rearrangement uses TRBV11-2 and TRBJ2-2; D possibly uses TRBD1 or TRBD2 (7 bases each). V shed 5 bases and J shed 4 bases, with 20 bases lying between them. The length of the CDR3 is 17 residues. Germline loops: CDR1 SGHAT, CDR2 FQNNGV.

The rearrangement uses TRBV12-5 and TRBJ2-3; D gene ambiguous. CDR1 is LGHNT, CDR2 FRNRAP, per germline. This CDR3 has 14 amino acids. V was trimmed by 5 bases and J by 1 base, leaving 10 bases between them. The CDR3 DNA follows: TGTGCTAGTGGTCTCCAACCCCGCACAGATACGCAGTATTTT. This codes for CASGLQPRTDTQYF. The variable domain in full, completed from reference TRBV12-5 and TRBJ2-3, reads DARVTQTPRHKVTEMGQEVTMRCQPILGHNTVFWYRQTMMQGLELLAYFRNRAPLDDSGMPKDRFSAEMPDATLATLKIQPSEPRDSAVYFCASGLQPRTDTQYFGPGTRLTVL.